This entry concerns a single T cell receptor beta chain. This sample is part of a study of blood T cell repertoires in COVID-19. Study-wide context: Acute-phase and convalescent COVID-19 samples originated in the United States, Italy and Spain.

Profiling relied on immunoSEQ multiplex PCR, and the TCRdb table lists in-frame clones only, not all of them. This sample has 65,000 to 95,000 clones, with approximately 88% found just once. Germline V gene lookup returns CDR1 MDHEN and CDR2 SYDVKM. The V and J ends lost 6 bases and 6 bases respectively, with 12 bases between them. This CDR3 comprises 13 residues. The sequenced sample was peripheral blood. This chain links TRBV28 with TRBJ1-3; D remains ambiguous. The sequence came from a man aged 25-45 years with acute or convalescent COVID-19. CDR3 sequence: CASSLSGENTIYF. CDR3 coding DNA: TGTGCCAGCAGCCTCAGCGGGGAAAACACCATATATTTT. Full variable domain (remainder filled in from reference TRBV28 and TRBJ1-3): DVKVTQSSRYLVKRTGEKVFLECVQDMDHENMFWYRQDPGLGLRLIYFSYDVKMKEKGDIPEGYSVSREKKERFSLILESASTNQTSMYLCASSLSGENTIYFGEGSWLTVV.